The source of this T cell receptor (beta chain) is a study of early T cells in non-severe SARS-CoV-2 infection. In germline, CDR1 is SGHTA, CDR2 FQGNSA. V was cut by 5 bases and J by 2 bases, with 10 bases left in between. The CDR3 extends over 14 amino acids. Individual cDNA molecules were tagged with unique molecular identifiers, the study reported. TCRdb recomputed calls from the 5' RACE reads with MiXCR, one row per CDR3 protein. The sample yields more than 20,000 distinct CDR3 sequences, about 5.5% seen once. This clonotype has a count of ten or more. The V gene is TRBV7-2, the J gene TRBJ1-3; D is possibly TRBD1 (6 bases). The sample consisted of whole blood. The clonotype comes from an adult who was a healthcare worker with PCR-confirmed SARS-CoV-2 infection or an uninfected control (not recorded which). The CDR3 coding sequence is TGTGCCAGCAGCCCAGACAGGACTGGAAACACCATATATTTT. It codes for CASSPDRTGNTIYF. The whole variable domain, filled in from reference TRBV7-2 and TRBJ1-3, reads GAGVSQSPSNKVTEKGKDVELRCDPISGHTALYWYRQSLGQGLEFLIYFQGNSAPDKSGLPSDRFSAERTGGSVSTLTIQRTQQEDSAVYLCASSPDRTGNTIYFGEGSWLTVV.